This T cell receptor beta chain originates from a study of vaccination and CD4 T cells after COVID-19. Overall study: Cellular stimulation was performed using overlapping spike peptides derived from SARS-CoV-2, HCoV-NL63, HCoV-OC43 and HCoV-229E.

Overall study findings and caveats: Spike mono-reactivity held for 304 of 307 vaccine-specific clones in convalescent patients.

Oncomine TCR Beta short-read sequencing was applied to DNA from cultured CD4+ T cells. Once CD4+ T cells had been cultured, genomic DNA was extracted from them. TCRdb itself ran the PCR reads through MiXCR, one entry per CDR3 protein. The table lists some 15,000 distinct CDR3 sequences, about 32% of them singletons. The CDR3 sequence is 14 residues long. Between the trimmed V and J ends, which lost 4 bases and 9 bases, there was a span of 19 bases. Germline V CDR1 and CDR2: SGHRS, YFSETQ. Treatment defined: approximately nine-day PBMC culture with coronavirus spike peptide pools or control peptides (ViraFEST assay). Expansion of antigen-specific T cells with peptide pools by ViraFEST preceded sequencing of TCRs. As for this clonotype: Its specificity is unknown.

The sample comprised cultured CD4+ T cells from blood. The clonotype originates from a human donor with COVID-19. This chain connects TRBV5-1 to TRBJ1-1; maybe TRBD1 (5 bases). The CDR3 nucleotides are TGCGCCAGCAGCCCCGGGACGGCGTATTTCCAAGCTTTCTTT. Protein: CASSPGTAYFQAFF.